The clone carrying this T cell receptor (beta chain) was seen more than once but under ten times. TCR beta CDR3 sequences were amplified from RNA transcripts. RT-PCR in the first round (using the HTBI primer set) targeted the TCR CDR3. TCRdb recomputed calls from the multiplex PCR reads with MiXCR, one row per CDR3 protein. The sample has 310,000 or so distinct CDR3 sequences, about 18% seen once; the top ten hold around 61%. The record originates from a study of T cells in Graves' hyperthyroidism and ophthalmopathy. Germline lookup yields CDR1 MNHEY and CDR2 SMNVEV (reference sequence). Trimming took off 7 bases at V and 6 bases at J, with 19 bases between the two ends. The CDR3 covers 15 residues.

This TCR derives from a woman aged 55 to 70 with Graves' ophthalmopathy. The sample was blood. The chain couples TRBV27 to TRBJ2-1; D assignment may be TRBD1 or TRBD2 (5 bases each). The CDR3 protein is CASTGIGDGSNEQFF. The CDR3 nucleotides read TGTGCCAGCACGGGAATAGGGGATGGGTCCAATGAGCAGTTCTTC.